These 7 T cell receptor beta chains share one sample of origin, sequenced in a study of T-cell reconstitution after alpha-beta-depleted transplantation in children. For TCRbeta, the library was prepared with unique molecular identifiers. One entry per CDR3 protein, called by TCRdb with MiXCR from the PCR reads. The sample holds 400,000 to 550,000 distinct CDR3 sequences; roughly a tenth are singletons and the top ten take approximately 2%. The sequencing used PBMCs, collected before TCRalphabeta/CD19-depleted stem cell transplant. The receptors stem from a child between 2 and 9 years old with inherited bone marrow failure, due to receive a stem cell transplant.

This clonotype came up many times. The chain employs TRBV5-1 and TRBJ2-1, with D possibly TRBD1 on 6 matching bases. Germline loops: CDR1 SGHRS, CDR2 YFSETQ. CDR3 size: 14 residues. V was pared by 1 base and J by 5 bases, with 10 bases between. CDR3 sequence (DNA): TGCGCCAGCAGCTTGACAGGGAAGAACAATGAGCAGTTCTTC. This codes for CASSLTGKNNEQFF.

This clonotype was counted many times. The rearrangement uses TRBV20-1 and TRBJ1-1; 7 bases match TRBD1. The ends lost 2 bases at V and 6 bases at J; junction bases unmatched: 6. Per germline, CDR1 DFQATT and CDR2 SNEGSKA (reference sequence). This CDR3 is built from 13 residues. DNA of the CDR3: TGCAGTGCTAGATGGTCGCAGGGGGCTGAAGCTTTCTTT. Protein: CSARWSQGAEAFF.

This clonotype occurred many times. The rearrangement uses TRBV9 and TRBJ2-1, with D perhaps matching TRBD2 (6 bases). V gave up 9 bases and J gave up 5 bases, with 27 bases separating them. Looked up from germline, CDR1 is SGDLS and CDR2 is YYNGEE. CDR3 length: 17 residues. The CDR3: CANLHLAPFLGDNEQFF. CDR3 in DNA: TGTGCCAACCTGCACCTAGCGCCTTTTCTCGGGGACAATGAGCAGTTCTTC.

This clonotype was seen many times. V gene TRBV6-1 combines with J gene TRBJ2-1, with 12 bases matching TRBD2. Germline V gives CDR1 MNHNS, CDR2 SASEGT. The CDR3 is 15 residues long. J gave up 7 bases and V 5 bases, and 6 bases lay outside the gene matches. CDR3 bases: TGTGCCAGCAGTACCCTAGCGGGAGGGCCGAATGAGCAGTTCTTC. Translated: CASSTLAGGPNEQFF.

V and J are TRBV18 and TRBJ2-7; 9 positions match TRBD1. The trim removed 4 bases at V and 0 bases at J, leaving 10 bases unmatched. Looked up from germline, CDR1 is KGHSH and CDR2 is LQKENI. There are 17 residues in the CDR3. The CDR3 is CASSHTGGVHHSYEQYF. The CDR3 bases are TGTGCCAGCTCACATACAGGGGGCGTCCATCACTCCTACGAGCAGTACTTC.

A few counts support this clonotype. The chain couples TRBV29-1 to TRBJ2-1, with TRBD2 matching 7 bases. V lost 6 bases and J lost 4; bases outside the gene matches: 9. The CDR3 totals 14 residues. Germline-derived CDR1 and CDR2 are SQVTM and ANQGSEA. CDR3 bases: TGCAGCGTAGGACTAGGGCCGGGGTACAATGAGCAGTTCTTC. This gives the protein CSVGLGPGYNEQFF.

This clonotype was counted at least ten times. The CDR3 nucleotides read TGCAGTGCTAGAGGGATGACCTGGGAGACCCAGTACTTC. Protein sequence: CSARGMTWETQYF. The V call is TRBV20-1, the J call TRBJ2-5; no reliable D call. The CDR3 has 13 amino acids. Per germline, CDR1 DFQATT and CDR2 SNEGSKA (reference sequence). The V gene lost 1 base and the J gene lost 5 bases, with 11 bases spanning the gap.